The clone carrying this T cell receptor (beta chain) has a count of ten or more. Trimming stripped 3 bases from V and 1 base from J, with 17 bases between. CDR3 length equals 17 residues. The data are from a study of T-cell reconstitution after alpha-beta-depleted transplantation in children. The library targeted TCRbeta and was prepared with unique molecular identifiers. TCRdb processed the PCR reads anew with MiXCR; each CDR3 protein has one entry. The data contain about 540,000 distinct CDR3 sequences, roughly 18% of them singletons. The material was PBMCs from the stem cell graft donor, obtained from the stem cell graft. The clonotype comes from a human donor who donated a stem cell graft to a child with acute lymphoblastic leukemia. V gene TRBV12-3 or TRBV12-4 combines with J gene TRBJ2-3; TRBD2 is a possible D gene (5 bases). CDR3 residues: CASSFGPSYGGTDTQYF. CDR3 DNA sequence: TGTGCCAGCAGTTTCGGTCCTAGCTATGGGGGCACAGATACGCAGTATTTT.